The next 27 T cell receptor beta chains were all read from a single sample in a study of post-analysis software for immune sequencing data. Findings and caveats of the study: Among 5 or 6 TRBV segments more frequent in patients than controls were TRBV5-6, TRBV5-1 and TRBV20-1.

The antigens these receptors bind are not known. cDNA libraries of TCR beta carried unique molecular identifiers. TCRdb re-analysed the PCR reads in MiXCR, keeping a single row per CDR3 protein. The data show 750,000 to 950,000 distinct CDR3 sequences, about 53% seen once. Material: blood. All receptors come from a girl aged 5-17 years with multiple sclerosis.

The chain has TRBV5-1 and TRBJ2-5, with 13 bases fitting TRBD2. V dropped 3 bases and J dropped 5; count of bases not matched to a gene: 4. The CDR3 is made up of 15 amino acids. Looked up from germline, CDR1 is SGHRS and CDR2 is YFSETQ. CDR3 DNA sequence: TGCGCCAGCAGCTCGGGACTAGCGGGGTTGGAGACCCAGTACTTC. Its protein is CASSSGLAGLETQYF.

This clonotype has only a few counts. This sequence joins TRBV12-3 or TRBV12-4 and TRBJ1-2; possibly TRBD1 for D (6 bases). CDR3 length equals 17 residues. Trimming removed 5 bases from V and 0 bases from J, with 19 bases in between. The CDR3 reads CASSQPGDAVPNYGYTF. The CDR3 nucleotides are TGTGCCAGCAGTCAGCCAGGGGATGCCGTACCTAACTATGGCTACACCTTC.

This clonotype has just a few counts. The junction shows a germline mismatch at one end, possibly a read error. In DNA, the CDR3 is TGCAGTGCTAGAATCACGGCCAAAAGCATTCAGTACTTC. Translating it yields CSARITAKSIQYF. The chain couples TRBV20-1 to TRBJ2-7; D ambiguous. The end of the DNA is better explained by TRBJ2-4, so the J call may be wrong. The germline gives CDR1 DFQATT, CDR2 SNEGSKA (reference sequence). The CDR3 is made up of 13 amino acids.

J is TRBJ2-5 and V is TRBV5-1; perhaps D is TRBD1 or TRBD2 (5 bases each). The germline V gene encodes CDR1 SGHRS and CDR2 YFSETQ. With 4 bases removed from V and 2 bases from J, the gap between germline ends came to 15 bases. The CDR3 has 15 residues. CDR3 nucleotide sequence: TGCGCCAGCAGCCAAACCCTAGGGACGCAAGAGACCCAGTACTTC. Its protein is CASSQTLGTQETQYF.

On this clonotype: At one end, the junction sequence differs from germline, possibly due to a read error. The V call is TRBV28, the J call TRBJ2-3; 12 nucleotides align to TRBD2. Per the germline V gene, CDR1 is MDHEN and CDR2 is SYDVKM. The CDR3 is 16 residues long. CDR3 bases: TGTACCAGCAGCCCCGGACTAGCGGGGAGCACAGATACGCAGTATTTT. Protein sequence: CTSSPGLAGSTDTQYF.

The chain uses TRBV6-6 and TRBJ1-1, with D possibly TRBD1 on 5 matching bases. Germline loops: CDR1 MNHNY, CDR2 SVGAGI (reference sequence). CDR3 length: 15 residues. Trimming took 8 bases from V and 0 from J, leaving 16 bases between them. CDR3 loop: CASRSPQELNTEAFF. For the CDR3, the DNA is TGTGCCAGCCGGAGCCCACAGGAGTTGAACACTGAAGCTTTCTTT.

This chain connects TRBV6-2 or TRBV6-3 to TRBJ2-7; the match to TRBD2 covers 7 bases. CDR1 and CDR2 (germline): MNHEY, SVGEGT. The CDR3 extends over 15 amino acids. J was trimmed by 2 bases and V by 5 bases; bases with no gene match: 9. The CDR3 DNA reads as TGTGCCAGCAGTGCCGGTCTAGCGGTACCCTACGAGCAGTACTTC. The encoded protein is CASSAGLAVPYEQYF.

A few counts support this clonotype. The chain couples TRBV20-1 to TRBJ2-3; 15 positions match TRBD2. Germline CDR1 reads DFQATT; CDR2 reads SNEGSKA (reference sequence). Losses at the gene ends were 4 bases for V and 4 bases for J; bases not matched to a gene: 6. The CDR3 loop spans 16 amino acids. CDR3 sequence: CSATGLAGGSPDTQYF. In nucleotides, the CDR3 is TGCAGTGCTACAGGACTAGCGGGAGGGTCCCCAGATACGCAGTATTTT.

The chain recombines TRBV20-1 with TRBJ1-4; TRBD1 agrees at 8 bases. The CDR3 runs 13 residues. The germline V gene has CDR1 DFQATT and CDR2 SNEGSKA (reference sequence). The ends lost 4 bases at V and 7 bases at J; junction bases unmatched: 5. The DNA of the CDR3 is TGCAGTGCTACGACAGGGGCTAGTGAAAAACTGTTTTTT. Translating gives CSATTGASEKLFF.

This clonotype appeared a few times. The chain joins TRBV27 to TRBJ1-5, with 8 bases fitting TRBD1. V shed 4 bases and J 0 bases; nucleotides not matched to a gene: 8. In germline, CDR1 is MNHEY, CDR2 SMNVEV (reference sequence). The CDR3 is made up of 17 amino acids. The CDR3, as DNA: TGTGCCAGCAGTTCCGGGACAGGCTACTATAGCAATCAGCCCCAGCATTTT. Protein: CASSSGTGYYSNQPQHF.

This clonotype was seen only a few times. The CDR3 region has the DNA TGTGCCAGCAGCCAAGGGACAGGGGCAATCCGCTACACCTTC. Translating gives CASSQGTGAIRYTF. V gene TRBV3-1 combines with J gene TRBJ1-2, with TRBD1 matching over 9 bases. This CDR3 comprises 14 residues. Trimming took 1 base from V and 9 from J; bases not matched to a gene: 6. Germline V gene data show CDR1 as LGHDT and CDR2 as YNNKEL (reference sequence).

With regard to this clonotype: The junction shows a germline mismatch at one end, possibly a read error. V and J are TRBV12-3 or TRBV12-4 and TRBJ1-1; TRBD1 might be the D (5 bases). The CDR3 spans 15 residues. The CDR3 DNA reads as TGTGCCCGCAGTTTAGCCGGCAGGGCGGGGACTGAAGCTTTCTTT. Protein sequence: CARSLAGRAGTEAFF.

This clonotype has just a few counts. This sequence joins TRBV7-2 and TRBJ1-1; D remains ambiguous. The CDR3 consists of 15 residues. The ends were cut back, 7 bases at V and 1 base at J, with 16 bases in the middle. The germline V gene has CDR1 SGHTA and CDR2 FQGNSA. The DNA of the CDR3 is TGTGCCAGCACCCCCGTCTCAGGACGGAACACTGAAGCTTTCTTT. It yields the protein CASTPVSGRNTEAFF.

V is TRBV7-2 and J is TRBJ1-5, with 8 bases fitting TRBD1. CDR1 and CDR2 from the germline V gene are SGHTA and FQGNSA. The CDR3 consists of 15 residues. V dropped 6 bases and J dropped 2; count of bases not matched to a gene: 6. The chain's CDR3 is CASSLRGPGNQPQHF. The DNA of the CDR3 is TGTGCCAGCAGTCTCAGGGGGCCGGGCAATCAGCCCCAGCATTTT.

J is TRBJ2-3 and V is TRBV7-9; TRBD2 matches 9 bases. J gave up 3 bases and V 8 bases, and 9 bases lay outside the gene matches. This CDR3 comprises 15 residues. Germline V gene data show CDR1 as SEHNR and CDR2 as FQNEAQ (reference sequence). CDR3 in amino acids: CASPESSGTTDTQYF. CDR3 nucleotides: TGTGCCAGCCCTGAGTCTAGCGGGACTACAGATACGCAGTATTTT.

The chain uses TRBV7-9 and TRBJ1-2; D gene uncertain. Germline-derived CDR1 and CDR2 are SEHNR and FQNEAQ (reference sequence). Trimming took 5 bases from V and 2 from J, leaving 18 bases between them. This CDR3 has 16 amino acids. The CDR3 bases are TGTGCCAGCAGCGTATCGACCGAATTCCTCAACTATGGCTACACCTTC. Its protein product is CASSVSTEFLNYGYTF.

This chain uses TRBV6-6 with TRBJ1-1; maybe TRBD1 (6 bases). The CDR3 totals 14 residues. Germline assignment: CDR1 MNHNY and CDR2 SVGAGI (reference sequence). Trimming removed 4 bases from V and 5 bases from J, with 14 bases in between. CDR3 residues: CASSSLQGTTEAFF. CDR3 DNA: TGTGCCAGCAGTTCCCTCCAGGGGACAACTGAAGCTTTCTTT.

This clonotype showed up just once. The chain has TRBV4-1 and TRBJ1-1, with 10 bases aligning to TRBD1. Germline CDR1 MGHRA, CDR2 YSYEKL. The CDR3 spans 16 residues. Trimming took 0 bases from V and 4 from J; bases not matched to a gene: 5. This CDR3 reads CASSQEGTGVSTEAFF. The CDR3 region has the DNA TGCGCCAGCAGCCAAGAGGGGACAGGGGTTTCCACTGAAGCTTTCTTT.

This clonotype appeared once. A single base separates this from a much larger clone, so it may be a read error. The J gene is TRBJ2-5, the V gene TRBV20-1, with D unresolved. This CDR3 is 11 amino acids long. Germline CDR1 DFQATT, CDR2 SNEGSKA (reference sequence). V shed 0 bases and J shed 5 bases, with 4 bases lying between them. In DNA form, the CDR3 reads TGCAGTGCTAGAGAGTGGGAGACCCAGTACTTC. Its translation is CSAREWETQYF.

This chain uses TRBV7-6 with TRBJ2-1, with 13 bases that match TRBD2. V lost 2 bases to trimming and J lost 6 bases; unmatched junction nucleotides: 13. This CDR3 is built from 19 residues. Germline values: CDR1 SGHVS, CDR2 FNYEAQ. CDR3 sequence: CASSLNALRGTSGTNEQFF. For the CDR3, the DNA is TGTGCCAGCAGCTTAAATGCCCTGAGGGGGACTAGCGGGACCAATGAGCAGTTCTTC.

The table lists this clonotype with a few counts. The rearrangement uses TRBV20-1 and TRBJ2-7; TRBD2 aligns across 9 bases. The length of the CDR3 is 13 residues. Germline CDR1 DFQATT, CDR2 SNEGSKA (reference sequence). V dropped 3 bases and J dropped 1; count of bases not matched to a gene: 1. The chain's CDR3 is CSARSGRSYEQYF. Written as DNA, the CDR3 is TGCAGTGCTAGGAGCGGGAGGTCCTACGAGCAGTACTTC.

V gene TRBV7-2 combines with J gene TRBJ2-4, with a tentative D call TRBD2 (7 bases). The V gene lost 2 bases and the J gene lost 3 bases, with 17 bases spanning the gap. CDR1 and CDR2 from the germline V gene are SGHTA and FQGNSA. The CDR3 runs 17 residues. The CDR3 loop is CASSLSGGFPRKNIQYF. CDR3 in DNA: TGTGCCAGCAGCTTATCGGGGGGCTTCCCCCGCAAAAACATTCAGTACTTC.

The gene calls are TRBV6-5 and TRBJ2-3, with D possibly matching TRBD2 (5 bases). Germline CDR1 is MNHEY and CDR2 is SVGAGI. V lost 4 bases to trimming and J lost 4 bases, with 15 bases between them. This CDR3 spans 15 amino acids. The CDR3 DNA reads TGTGCCAGCAGTTCTAGCACCGAACTCCCAGATACGCAGTATTTT. Protein sequence: CASSSSTELPDTQYF.

This chain joins TRBV12-5 and TRBJ1-6; D may be TRBD1 (6 bases). This CDR3 spans 15 amino acids. Germline V gene lookup returns CDR1 LGHNT and CDR2 FRNRAP. The germline V and J ends were trimmed by 0 bases and 6 bases, with 9 bases remaining between them. The CDR3 region has the DNA TGTGCTAGTGGTTTGGTCGGCAGGGGTAATTCACCCCTCCACTTT. This gives the protein CASGLVGRGNSPLHF.

This clonotype appeared once. The DNA for the CDR3 is TGCAGTGCTAGTAGCGGGGGACGATCCTACGAGCAGTACTTC. Protein: CSASSGGRSYEQYF. J is TRBJ2-7 and V is TRBV20-1, with 9 bases fitting TRBD2. The CDR3 loop spans 14 amino acids. The germline gives CDR1 DFQATT, CDR2 SNEGSKA (reference sequence). Trimming cost V 3 bases and J 1 base; bases outside gene matches: 4.

The chain employs TRBV7-2 and TRBJ2-3, with TRBD2 matching over 10 bases. The CDR3 is 16 residues long. Germline CDR1 is SGHTA and CDR2 is FQGNSA. Germline trimming cut 1 base from V and 4 bases from J; bases unmatched to any gene: 5. The CDR3 loop reads CASSLELSGRADTQYF. In DNA, the CDR3 is TGTGCCAGCAGCTTAGAGTTGAGCGGGAGGGCAGATACGCAGTATTTT.

The chain links TRBV5-1 to TRBJ1-2, with 11 nucleotides matching TRBD1. The junction had 12 bases not matched to a gene; V was cut back by 3 bases and J by 2 bases. CDR1 and CDR2 from the germline V gene are SGHRS and YFSETQ. The CDR3 covers 18 residues. CDR3 bases: TGCGCCAGCAGCTCCCAGGCCGGACAGGGGGCAAGGAACTATGGCTACACCTTC. This gives the protein CASSSQAGQGARNYGYTF.